The T cell receptor (beta chain) under discussion was sequenced for a study of molecular identifiers for immune sequencing clone quantification. The wider study: In replicates, RNA from about 20,000 or 100,000 naive CD8 cells was split five ways, four sequenced. Findings and limits, study-wide: In naive cells, clones above 20 RNA copies held under 1% of molecules, whereas in effector cells they held over 98%.

Listed TCR primers, together with previously described methods, were used for the bulk TCR libraries. Each CDR3 protein gets one entry after TCRdb re-called the PCR reads with MiXCR. In the table there are around 480,000 distinct CDR3 sequences, roughly 25% of which are singletons. Germline V CDR1 and CDR2: SGHTA, FQGNSA. The V and J ends lost 1 base and 4 bases, in that order; junction bases with no gene match: 6. The CDR3 sequence is 16 residues long. This clonotype was counted many times. The target antigen is unknown. This chain uses TRBV7-2 with TRBJ2-3; 9 nucleotides match TRBD2. Sequencing input: naive CD8+ T cells from blood, with Jurkat cell RNA spiked in. Noted subset: FACS-sorted CD8+CD4-CCR7+CD45RA+ naive T cells. The TCR comes from a human donor in good health. Some libraries in this study had Jurkat cell RNA spiked in. The CDR3 region has the DNA TGTGCCAGCAGCTTAGTGGCGGGGGGGCCCCCAGATACGCAGTATTTT. It is translated as CASSLVAGGPPDTQYF.